This T cell receptor (beta chain) comes out of a study of blood T cell repertoires in COVID-19. Study-wide background: Samples of COVID-19 (acute and convalescent) were obtained from the United States, Italy and Spain. T cells, B-cell-depleted T cells, or PBMCs supplied cDNA or gDNA.

The authors' processing: For nucleated cells, counts were estimated from reference gene primer amplification. This table comes from immunoSEQ multiplex PCR, and its TCRdb copy is limited to in-frame clones, with some not included. V, J and clone size are those of that table, while D and trimming were read from the DNA. The table has roughly 200,000 clones, around 82% seen once; the top ten hold roughly 9.4%. Trimming removed 0 bases at V and 7 bases at J, with 10 bases between. The V gene's germline CDR1 is SNHLY and CDR2 FYNNEI. CDR3 size: 15 residues. The receptor was derived from a man between 35 and 55 years old with active or convalescent COVID-19. The genes are TRBV2 and TRBJ1-6; D is possibly TRBD1 (5 bases). Sequenced input: peripheral blood. The chain's CDR3 is CASSEALRGNSPLHF. The CDR3 bases are TGTGCCAGCAGTGAAGCGCTTCGGGGGAATTCACCCCTCCACTTT.